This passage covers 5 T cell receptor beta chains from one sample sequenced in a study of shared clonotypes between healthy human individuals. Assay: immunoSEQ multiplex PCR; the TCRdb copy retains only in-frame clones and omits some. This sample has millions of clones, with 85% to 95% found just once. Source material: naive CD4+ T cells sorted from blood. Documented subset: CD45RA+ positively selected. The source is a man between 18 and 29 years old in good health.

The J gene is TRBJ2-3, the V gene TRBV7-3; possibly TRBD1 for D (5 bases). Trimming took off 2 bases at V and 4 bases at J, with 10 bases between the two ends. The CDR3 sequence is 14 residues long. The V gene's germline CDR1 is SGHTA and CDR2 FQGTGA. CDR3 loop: CASSLGAIADTQYF. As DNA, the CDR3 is TGTGCCAGCAGCTTAGGGGCAATAGCAGATACGCAGTATTTT.

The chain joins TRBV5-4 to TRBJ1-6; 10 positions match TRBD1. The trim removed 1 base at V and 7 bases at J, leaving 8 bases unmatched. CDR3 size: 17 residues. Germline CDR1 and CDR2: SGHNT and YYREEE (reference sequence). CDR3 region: CASSLWGVTGGNSPLHF. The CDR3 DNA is TGTGCCAGCAGCTTGTGGGGGGTGACAGGGGGCAATTCACCCCTCCACTTT.

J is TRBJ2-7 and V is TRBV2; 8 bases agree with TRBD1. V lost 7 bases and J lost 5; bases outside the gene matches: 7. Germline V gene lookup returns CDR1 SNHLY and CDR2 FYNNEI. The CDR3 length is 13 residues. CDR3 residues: CASIRDRYHEQYF. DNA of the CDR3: TGTGCCAGCATACGGGACAGGTATCACGAGCAGTACTTC.

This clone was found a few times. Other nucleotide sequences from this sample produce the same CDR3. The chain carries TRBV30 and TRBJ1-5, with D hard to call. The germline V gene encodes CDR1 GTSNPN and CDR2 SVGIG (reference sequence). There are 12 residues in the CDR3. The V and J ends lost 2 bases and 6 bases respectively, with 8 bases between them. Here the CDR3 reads CAWSLPGQPQHF. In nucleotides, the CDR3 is TGTGCCTGGAGTCTTCCGGGTCAGCCCCAGCATTTT.

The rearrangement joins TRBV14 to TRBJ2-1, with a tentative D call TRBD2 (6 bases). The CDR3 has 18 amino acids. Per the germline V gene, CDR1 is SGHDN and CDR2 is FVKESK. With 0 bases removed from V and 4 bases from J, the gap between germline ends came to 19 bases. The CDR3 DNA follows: TGTGCCAGCAGCCAAGAACATGTTATCGCGGGAAGGTACAATGAGCAGTTCTTC. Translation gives CASSQEHVIAGRYNEQFF.